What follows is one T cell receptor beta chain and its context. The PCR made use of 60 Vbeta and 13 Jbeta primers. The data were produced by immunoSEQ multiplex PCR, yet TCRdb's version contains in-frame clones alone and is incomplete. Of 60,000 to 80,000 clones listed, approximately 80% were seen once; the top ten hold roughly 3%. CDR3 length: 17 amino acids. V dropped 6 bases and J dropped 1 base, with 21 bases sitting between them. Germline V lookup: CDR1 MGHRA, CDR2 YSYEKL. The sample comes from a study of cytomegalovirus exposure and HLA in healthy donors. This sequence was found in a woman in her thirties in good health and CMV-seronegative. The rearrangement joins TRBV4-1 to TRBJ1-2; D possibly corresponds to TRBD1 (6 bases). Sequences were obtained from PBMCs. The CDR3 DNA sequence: TGCGCCAGCAGGGATACAGGGTTTGAGAAAGATAACTATGGCTACACCTTC. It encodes CASRDTGFEKDNYGYTF.